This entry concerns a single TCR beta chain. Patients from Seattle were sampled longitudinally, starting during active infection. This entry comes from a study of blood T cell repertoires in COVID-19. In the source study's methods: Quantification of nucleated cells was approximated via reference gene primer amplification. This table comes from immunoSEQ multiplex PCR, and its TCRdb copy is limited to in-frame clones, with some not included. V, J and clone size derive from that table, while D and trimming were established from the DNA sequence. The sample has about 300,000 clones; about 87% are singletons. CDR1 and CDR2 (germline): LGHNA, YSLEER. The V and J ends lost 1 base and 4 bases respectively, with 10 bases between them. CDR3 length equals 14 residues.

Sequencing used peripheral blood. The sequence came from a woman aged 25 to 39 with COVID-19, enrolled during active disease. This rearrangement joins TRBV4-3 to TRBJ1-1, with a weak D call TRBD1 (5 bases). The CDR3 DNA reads TGCGCCAGCAGCCAAGTTTTAGGGGTCACTGAAGCTTTCTTT. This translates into CASSQVLGVTEAFF.